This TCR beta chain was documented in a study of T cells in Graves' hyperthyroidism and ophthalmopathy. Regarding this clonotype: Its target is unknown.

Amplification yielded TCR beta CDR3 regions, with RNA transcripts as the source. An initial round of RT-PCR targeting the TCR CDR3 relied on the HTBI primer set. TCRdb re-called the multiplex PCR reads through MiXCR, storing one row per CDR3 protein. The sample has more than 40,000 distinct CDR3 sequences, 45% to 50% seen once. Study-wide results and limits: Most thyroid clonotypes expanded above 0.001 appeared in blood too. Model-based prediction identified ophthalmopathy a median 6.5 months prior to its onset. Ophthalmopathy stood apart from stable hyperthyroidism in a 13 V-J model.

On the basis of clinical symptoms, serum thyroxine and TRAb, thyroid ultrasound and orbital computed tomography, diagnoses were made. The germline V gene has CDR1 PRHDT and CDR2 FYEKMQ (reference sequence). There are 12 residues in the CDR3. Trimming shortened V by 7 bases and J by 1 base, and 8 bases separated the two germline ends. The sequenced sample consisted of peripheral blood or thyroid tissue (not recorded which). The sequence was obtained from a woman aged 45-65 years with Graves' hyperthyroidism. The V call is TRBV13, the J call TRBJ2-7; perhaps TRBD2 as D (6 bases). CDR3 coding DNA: TGTGCCAGCACACGGGGGTCCTACGAGCAGTACTTC. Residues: CASTRGSYEQYF.